Listed below are T cell receptor beta chains from one sample, sequenced in a study of naive and memory T cell subsets. TCRdb re-analysed the UMI-ligation and nested PCR reads in MiXCR, keeping a single row per CDR3 protein. The table has more than 95,000 distinct CDR3 sequences, roughly 15% seen once; the top ten hold approximately 3%. The specimen sequenced was naive CD8+ T cells from blood. The receptors stem from a human donor in good health. Each CDR3 is given with its conserved first and last residue. D genes are given only for firm matches. The listing skips clone size in some rows; elsewhere it reads once, few, many or a size class.

J	V	D	size	CDR3	DNA
TRBJ1-1	TRBV13	-	few	CASSLGRRDTEAFF	TGTGCCAGCAGCTTAGGGCGCAGGGACACTGAAGCTTTCTTT
TRBJ2-3	TRBV2	TRBD2	-	CASSLQTSGRSDTQYF	TGTGCCAGCAGCCTGCAGACTAGCGGGAGAAGTGATACGCAGTATTTT
TRBJ2-7	TRBV25-1	TRBD2	-	CASSEFSTGGNEQYF	TGTGCCAGCAGTGAATTCTCCACGGGGGGTAACGAGCAGTACTTC
TRBJ1-6	TRBV11-2	-	many	CASSHADSLNSPLHF	TGTGCCAGCAGCCATGCGGACAGTTTAAATTCACCCCTCCACTTT
TRBJ2-3	TRBV6-2/TRBV6-3	-	few	CASSYLARSTDTQYF	TGTGCCAGCAGTTACCTGGCTAGGAGCACAGATACGCAGTATTTT
TRBJ2-7	TRBV20-1	TRBD1	-	CSARRPGQGVLSYEQYF	TGCAGTGCTAGAAGACCGGGACAGGGGGTACTCTCCTACGAGCAGTACTTC
TRBJ2-1	TRBV27	-	-	CASQRGGSYNEQFF	TGTGCCAGCCAGAGGGGTGGCTCCTACAATGAGCAGTTCTTC
TRBJ1-4	TRBV3-1	TRBD1	many	CASSHRDSAVPKLFF	TGTGCCAGCAGCCACCGGGACAGCGCAGTCCCAAAACTGTTTTTT
TRBJ2-7	TRBV7-9	-	few	CASSFGAGGEQYF	TGTGCCAGCAGCTTTGGGGCTGGAGGCGAGCAGTACTTC
TRBJ2-3	TRBV4-3	-	-	CASSYFTTDTQYF	TGCGCCAGCAGTTACTTTACGACAGATACGCAGTATTTT
TRBJ2-3	TRBV6-5	TRBD2	-	CASRSLSGGASGHTQYF	TGTGCCAGCAGATCCCTCTCGGGGGGGGCGTCGGGGCATACGCAGTATTTT
TRBJ1-1	TRBV6-5	TRBD1	-	CASSWRQGYTEAFF	TGTGCCAGCAGCTGGAGACAGGGCTACACTGAAGCTTTCTTT
TRBJ2-3	TRBV29-1	-	-	CSASGVGDSYTDTQYF	TGCAGCGCCTCGGGGGTCGGCGATAGCTACACAGATACGCAGTATTTT
TRBJ2-2	TRBV29-1	TRBD1	many	CTTGDPNTGELFF	TGCACCACAGGGGACCCGAACACCGGGGAGCTGTTTTTT
TRBJ2-7	TRBV30	-	-	CAWRELGGYEQYF	TGTGCCTGGAGAGAACTGGGAGGCTACGAGCAGTACTTC
TRBJ2-7	TRBV4-3	-	-	CASSQGEDEQYF	TGCGCCAGCAGCCAGGGGGAAGACGAGCAGTACTTC
TRBJ2-1	TRBV7-9	-	-	CASSFRMNEQFF	TGTGCCAGCAGCTTTAGGATGAATGAGCAGTTCTTC
TRBJ2-1	TRBV12-3/TRBV12-4	-	few	CASSSNRVDEQFF	TGTGCCAGCAGTTCAAACAGGGTGGATGAGCAGTTCTTC
TRBJ2-1	TRBV7-9	-	many	CASSGKGGSSYNEQFF	TGTGCCAGCAGCGGCAAGGGGGGGAGCTCCTACAATGAGCAGTTCTTC
TRBJ2-7	TRBV27	TRBD1	-	CASSFVGQGPYEQYF	TGTGCCAGCAGTTTTGTGGGACAGGGACCCTACGAGCAGTACTTC